This T cell receptor (beta chain) was recorded in a study of blood T cell repertoires in COVID-19. Study-wide context: Samples representing acute and convalescent COVID-19 were sourced from the United States, Italy and Spain. PBMCs, B-cell-depleted T cells, or T cells provided the cDNA or gDNA that made up the material.

Per the authors' pipeline: Researchers report that nucleated cell counts were estimated from reference gene primer amplification. Sequenced by immunoSEQ multiplex PCR; TCRdb stores in-frame clones only, minus some. The DNA was the basis for D and trimming; V, J and clone size are from that table. The data contain approximately 190,000 clones, about 88% of them singletons. Trimming removed 0 bases from V and 6 bases from J; junction bases left unmatched: 1. The germline V gene has CDR1 SNHLY and CDR2 FYNNEI. This CDR3 contains 14 residues. J is TRBJ2-2 and V is TRBV2, with 7 nucleotides matching TRBD2. The sequenced material came from peripheral blood. The sequence came from a man in his 70s with active or convalescent COVID-19. Written as DNA, the CDR3 is TGTGCCAGCAGTGAAGCTCGGGGGGCCGGGGAGCTGTTTTTT. Translating gives CASSEARGAGELFF.